The clone carrying this T cell receptor beta chain was picked up a small number of times. V was pared by 0 bases and J by 7 bases, with 3 bases of the junction left unmatched. The CDR3 length is 15 residues. Germline V lookup: CDR1 MNHEY, CDR2 SVGEGT. The entry originates in a study of blood T cell repertoires in COVID-19. For the study at large: Sources were T cells, B-cell-depleted T cells, or PBMCs; the material itself was cDNA or gDNA.

In the authors' methods: Amplified reference gene primers provided the basis for estimating nucleated cell counts. Sequencing used immunoSEQ multiplex PCR; TCRdb keeps in-frame clones, though not all of them. That table supplies the V and J calls and clone size; D and trimming were determined from the DNA. The sample consists of roughly 150,000 clones, approximately 80% of them appearing once. The sequence derives from a man in his 60s with acute or convalescent COVID-19. The chain recombines TRBV6-2 or TRBV6-3 with TRBJ1-6; 7 bases are shared with TRBD1. The sequenced sample consisted of peripheral blood. The CDR3: CASSYSGTANSPLHF. In DNA, the CDR3 is TGTGCCAGCAGTTACTCGGGGACAGCAAATTCACCCCTCCACTTT.